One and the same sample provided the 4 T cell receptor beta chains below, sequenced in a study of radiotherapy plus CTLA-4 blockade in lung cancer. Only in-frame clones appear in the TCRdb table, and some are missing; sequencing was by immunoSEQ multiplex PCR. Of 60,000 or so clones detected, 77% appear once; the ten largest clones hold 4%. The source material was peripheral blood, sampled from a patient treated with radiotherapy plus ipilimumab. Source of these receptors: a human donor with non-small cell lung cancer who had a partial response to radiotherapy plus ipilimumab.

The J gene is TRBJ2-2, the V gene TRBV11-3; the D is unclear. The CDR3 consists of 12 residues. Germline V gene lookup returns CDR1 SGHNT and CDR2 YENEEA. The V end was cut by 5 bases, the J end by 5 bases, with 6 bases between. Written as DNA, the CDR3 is TGTGCCAGCAGCCCACAAACCGGGGAGCTGTTTTTT. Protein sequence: CASSPQTGELFF. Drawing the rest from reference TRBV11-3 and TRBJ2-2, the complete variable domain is EAGVVQSPRYKIIEKKQPVAFWCNPISGHNTLYWYLQNLGQGPELLIRYENEEAVDDSQLPKDRFSAERLKGVDSTLKIQPAELGDSAVYLCASSPQTGELFFGEGSRLTVL.

The CDR3 reads CASSFSYTGELFF. Written as DNA, the CDR3 is TGTGCCAGCAGCTTCTCCTACACCGGGGAGCTGTTTTTT. The chain employs TRBV7-2 and TRBJ2-2; D remains unclear. Germline V gives CDR1 SGHTA, CDR2 FQGNSA. The CDR3 extends over 13 amino acids. The ends were cut back, 3 bases at V and 3 bases at J, with 5 bases in the middle. The entire variable domain, with the rest obtained from reference TRBV7-2 and TRBJ2-2, is as follows: GAGVSQSPSNKVTEKGKDVELRCDPISGHTALYWYRQSLGQGLEFLIYFQGNSAPDKSGLPSDRFSAERTGGSVSTLTIQRTQQEDSAVYLCASSFSYTGELFFGEGSRLTVL.

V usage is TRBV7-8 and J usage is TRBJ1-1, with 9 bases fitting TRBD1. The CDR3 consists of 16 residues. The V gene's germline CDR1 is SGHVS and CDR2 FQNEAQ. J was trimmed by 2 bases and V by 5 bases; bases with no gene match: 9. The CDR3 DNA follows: TGTGCCAGCAGCCTGAGACGGGGACAGGGAAACACTGAAGCTTTCTTT. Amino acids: CASSLRRGQGNTEAFF.

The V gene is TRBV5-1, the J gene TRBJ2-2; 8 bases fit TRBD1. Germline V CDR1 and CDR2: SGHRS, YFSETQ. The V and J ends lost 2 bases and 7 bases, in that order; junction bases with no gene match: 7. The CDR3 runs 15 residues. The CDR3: CASSFGTGTIGELFF. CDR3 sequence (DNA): TGCGCCAGCAGCTTTGGGACAGGAACAATCGGGGAGCTGTTTTTT.